Below, 32 T cell receptor beta chains from the same sample are listed, as sequenced in a study of neurological immune-mediated disorders. One entry per CDR3 protein, called by TCRdb with MiXCR from the 5' RACE reads. The sample holds tens of thousands of distinct CDR3 sequences; 3% to 4.5% are singletons and the top ten take 2.5% to 3%. Sequencing input: PBMCs. The receptors come from a woman in her 50s with multiple sclerosis.

In its sample, this clonotype was seen many times. The chain joins TRBV14 to TRBJ1-1; 7 nucleotides match TRBD1. The germline V gene encodes CDR1 SGHDN and CDR2 FVKESK. CDR3 size: 15 residues. With V trimmed by 5 bases and J by 4 bases, 10 bases remained unmatched. In DNA, the CDR3 is TGTGCCAGCAGCACGCCGACAGGGTGGGGCACTGAAGCTTTCTTT. This translates into CASSTPTGWGTEAFF.

This clonotype was recorded only once. This chain uses TRBV4-1 with TRBJ1-2; 10 bases are shared with TRBD1. Germline V gene data show CDR1 as MGHRA and CDR2 as YSYEKL. Losses at the gene ends were 6 bases for V and 2 bases for J; bases not matched to a gene: 3. The CDR3 contains 14 residues. CDR3 region: CASRGTGVNYGYTF. The CDR3 DNA follows: TGCGCCAGCAGAGGGACAGGGGTGAACTATGGCTACACCTTC.

In this sample, this clonotype turned up many times. This chain joins TRBV5-1 and TRBJ2-1, with D possibly TRBD1 on 6 matching bases. The germline V gene has CDR1 SGHRS and CDR2 YFSETQ. The CDR3 covers 17 residues. V lost 0 bases and J 5 bases, leaving 18 bases between the germline ends. CDR3 residues: CASSLAPRTVSHNEQFF. The CDR3 DNA sequence: TGCGCCAGCAGCTTGGCTCCACGGACAGTATCCCACAATGAGCAGTTCTTC.

Ten or more counts support this clonotype. The gene calls are TRBV24-1 and TRBJ1-2; D unclear. Germline CDR1 and CDR2: KGHDR and SFDVKD. Trimming removed 5 bases from V and 8 bases from J, with 17 bases in between. CDR3 length: 14 residues. The CDR3 sequence: CATSVTGNFGGYTF. CDR3 bases: TGTGCCACCAGTGTTACTGGGAACTTCGGGGGCTACACCTTC.

This clonotype appeared many times. The V and J genes are TRBV20-1 and TRBJ2-3; 8 bases line up with TRBD2. CDR3 size: 16 residues. With V trimmed by 3 bases and J by 1 base, 9 bases remained unmatched. From germline, CDR1 is DFQATT and CDR2 SNEGSKA (reference sequence). This chain's CDR3 is CSARVSGGPGTDTQYF. Written as DNA, the CDR3 is TGCAGTGCTAGGGTGTCGGGGGGGCCGGGCACAGATACGCAGTATTTT.

This clonotype was seen repeatedly, ten times or more. The genes are TRBV5-5 and TRBJ2-3; 7 nucleotides line up with TRBD1. The germline gives CDR1 SGHKS, CDR2 YYEKEE (reference sequence). V trimming: 0 bases; J trimming: 0 bases; junction bases outside the gene matches: 4. This CDR3 region has 16 residues. The CDR3 DNA sequence: TGTGCCAGCAGCTTGGTGGCAGGGGGTAGCACAGATACGCAGTATTTT. Translation gives CASSLVAGGSTDTQYF.

This clonotype was counted ten times or more. The CDR3 nucleotides read TGTGCTAGTGGTTTCCTAATCAGCCGGGACACCTCCTACAATGAGCAGTTCTTC. Translating it yields CASGFLISRDTSYNEQFF. The chain uses TRBV12-5 and TRBJ2-1, with D possibly TRBD1 on 6 matching bases. Germline V lookup: CDR1 LGHNT, CDR2 FRNRAP. V was trimmed by 3 bases and J by 0 bases, leaving 18 bases between them. This CDR3 spans 18 amino acids.

This clonotype was seen many times. V usage is TRBV5-1 and J usage is TRBJ2-1; TRBD1 aligns across 7 bases. Germline CDR1 is SGHRS and CDR2 is YFSETQ. CDR3 size: 16 residues. V lost 0 bases to trimming and J lost 7 bases; unmatched junction nucleotides: 10. CDR3 DNA sequence: TGCGCCAGCAGCTTGGGTGGCCGACAGGGATTGAATGAGCAGTTCTTC. It yields the protein CASSLGGRQGLNEQFF.

This clonotype was seen ten or more times. The chain carries TRBV5-6 and TRBJ2-7; no definite D call. The CDR3 extends over 15 amino acids. V was shortened by 2 bases and J by 1 base, with 13 bases between the two germline ends. CDR1 is SGHDT, CDR2 YYEEEE, per germline. The CDR3 sequence is CASSLNPGGSYEQYF. The CDR3 coding sequence is TGTGCCAGCAGCTTAAACCCAGGCGGATCCTACGAGCAGTACTTC. Based on the CDR3 plus reference TRBV5-6 and TRBJ2-7, the full variable domain is DAGVTQSPTHLIKTRGQQVTLRCSPKSGHDTVSWYQQALGQGPQFIFQYYEEEERQRGNFPDRFSGHQFPNYSSELNVNALLLGDSALYLCASSLNPGGSYEQYFGPGTRLTVT.

This clonotype showed up many times. This chain links TRBV5-1 with TRBJ2-4; D gene ambiguous. CDR1 SGHRS and CDR2 YFSETQ come from the germline V gene. This CDR3 spans 15 amino acids. Deletions cut 0 bases from V and 9 bases from J, with 16 bases between. The CDR3 bases are TGCGCCAGCAGCTTGGCGGGCCGGGCTAGGAGCATTCAGTACTTC. Its protein is CASSLAGRARSIQYF.

This clonotype was detected ten times or more. This chain links TRBV7-3 with TRBJ1-2; 7 bases are a match to TRBD1. The CDR3 loop spans 16 amino acids. The V gene end was trimmed by 0 bases and the J gene end by 2 bases; junction bases not matched to a gene: 6. Germline assignment: CDR1 SGHTA and CDR2 FQGTGA. The CDR3 loop reads CASSLTPGQTNYGYTF. The CDR3 DNA sequence: TGTGCCAGCAGCTTAACTCCGGGACAGACAAACTATGGCTACACCTTC.

This clonotype was counted ten times or more. This chain's CDR3 is CSVESGAAGQPQHF. CDR3 coding DNA: TGCAGCGTTGAATCAGGGGCTGCGGGTCAGCCCCAGCATTTT. This rearrangement joins TRBV29-1 to TRBJ1-5, with D tentatively TRBD1 (6 bases). There are 14 residues in the CDR3. In germline, CDR1 is SQVTM, CDR2 ANQGSEA. The V and J ends lost 2 bases and 6 bases respectively, with 14 bases between them.

This clonotype appeared many times. The rearrangement uses TRBV16 and TRBJ1-5, with a weak D call TRBD1 (6 bases). Germline CDR1 is KGHSY and CDR2 is FQNENV. The CDR3 is 15 amino acids. The V end was cut by 2 bases, the J end by 4 bases, with 12 bases between. The DNA of the CDR3 is TGTGCCAGCAGCCAAGGACAGCAAATTAATCAGCCCCAGCATTTT. Amino acid sequence: CASSQGQQINQPQHF.

This clonotype was seen at least ten times. The chain has TRBV7-2 and TRBJ1-5, with D tentatively TRBD1 (5 bases). This CDR3 spans 14 amino acids. V lost 5 bases and J 7 bases, leaving 15 bases between the germline ends. Germline CDR1 reads SGHTA; CDR2 reads FQGNSA. In DNA, the CDR3 is TGTGCCAGCAGCCCCGGTATGGGGCGCCAGCCCCAGCATTTT. As protein: CASSPGMGRQPQHF.

This clonotype was recorded at least ten times. V and J are TRBV20-1 and TRBJ2-7; a weak D match, TRBD1 (6 bases). CDR3 length: 14 residues. Per the germline V gene, CDR1 is DFQATT and CDR2 is SNEGSKA (reference sequence). The V end lost 0 bases, the J end lost 6 bases, and 15 bases lay between the germline ends. In DNA form, the CDR3 reads TGCAGTGCTAGAGATTGGGCCGCGACAGGCGAGCAGTACTTC. This sequence encodes CSARDWAATGEQYF.

This clonotype has ten or more counts. The chain recombines TRBV5-1 with TRBJ2-1; perhaps TRBD2 as D (5 bases). This CDR3 is 13 amino acids long. V lost 4 bases, J lost 7 bases, and 12 bases lay in between. CDR1 is SGHRS, CDR2 YFSETQ, per germline. CDR3 sequence: CASSQDRGNEQFF. The CDR3 bases are TGCGCCAGCAGCCAAGATCGGGGAAATGAGCAGTTCTTC.

In this sample, this clonotype turned up many times. The V gene is TRBV12-3 or TRBV12-4, the J gene TRBJ1-2; tentatively, D is TRBD1 (5 bases). Trimming took 5 bases from V and 6 from J, leaving 22 bases between them. This CDR3 has 16 amino acids. CDR3 in DNA: TGTGCCAGCAGTCATCCCACAGGATCGTCGAGGGATGGCTACACCTTC. As protein: CASSHPTGSSRDGYTF.

There are many counts of this clonotype. This rearrangement joins TRBV5-1 to TRBJ2-5; TRBD1 is a possible D gene (6 bases). Trimming removed 6 bases at V and 3 bases at J, with 12 bases between. The CDR3 totals 13 residues. Germline values: CDR1 SGHRS, CDR2 YFSETQ. CDR3 coding DNA: TGCGCCAGCAAATCAGGGGTAAAAGAGACCCAGTACTTC. Its translation: CASKSGVKETQYF.

There are many counts of this clonotype. The genes are TRBV12-3 or TRBV12-4 and TRBJ2-5; TRBD1 is a possible D gene (6 bases). V lost 5 bases, J lost 1 base, and 11 bases lay in between. This CDR3 contains 14 residues. The CDR3 region has the DNA TGTGCCAGCAGTCCGGGACACCTCCAAGAGACCCAGTACTTC. This sequence encodes CASSPGHLQETQYF.

A word on this clonotype: A much more abundant neighbour one base away suggests this may be a read error. This chain connects TRBV7-9 to TRBJ1-1; D ambiguous. V was shortened by 10 bases and J by 0 bases, with 15 bases between the two germline ends. CDR3 size: 14 residues. Germline V gives CDR1 SEHNR, CDR2 FQNEAQ (reference sequence). For the CDR3, the DNA is TGTGCCATTCCCATCTTCCCGGTGAACACTGAAGCTTTCTTT. It encodes CAIPIFPVNTEAFF.

The table lists this clonotype with many counts. V gene TRBV15 combines with J gene TRBJ2-7, with 11 bases aligning to TRBD2. This CDR3 region has 16 residues. V trimming: 5 bases; J trimming: 2 bases; junction bases outside the gene matches: 8. In germline, CDR1 is LNHNV, CDR2 YYDKDF (reference sequence). The CDR3 coding sequence is TGTGCCACCAGCGTAACCGGGACTAGCGGAGCCTACGAGCAGTACTTC. Translating gives CATSVTGTSGAYEQYF.

This clonotype was observed at least ten times. The genes are TRBV9 and TRBJ2-1, with D perhaps matching TRBD2 (7 bases). The CDR3 sequence is 16 residues long. With 1 base removed from V and 8 bases from J, the gap between germline ends came to 19 bases. The germline V gene has CDR1 SGDLS and CDR2 YYNGEE. The CDR3 loop reads CASSVPLGGGPHEQFF. In DNA, the CDR3 is TGTGCCAGCAGCGTACCCCTAGGGGGGGGCCCCCATGAGCAGTTCTTC.

This clonotype was detected many times. The CDR3 sequence: CASSLSGLANGDTQYF. Written as DNA, the CDR3 is TGTGCCAGCAGCTTGTCGGGACTTGCGAATGGGGATACGCAGTATTTT. This chain links TRBV7-9 with TRBJ2-3; the D gene is possibly TRBD2 (6 bases). This CDR3 spans 16 amino acids. In germline, CDR1 is SEHNR, CDR2 FQNEAQ (reference sequence). Trimming took 3 bases from V and 6 from J, leaving 19 bases between them.

This clonotype was counted at least ten times. CDR3 nucleotides: TGTGCCAGCAGCTTAGAACCAGGGGTGACCGGGGAGCTGTTTTTT. Its translation: CASSLEPGVTGELFF. This chain links TRBV11-2 with TRBJ2-2; D might be TRBD1 (6 bases). V gave up 0 bases and J gave up 5 bases, with 10 bases separating them. Germline CDR1 and CDR2: SGHAT and FQNNGV. The CDR3 loop spans 15 amino acids.

This clonotype was recorded many times. This rearrangement joins TRBV29-1 to TRBJ2-1; D is uncertain. Germline assignment: CDR1 SQVTM and CDR2 ANQGSEA. The V end lost 4 bases, the J end lost 4 bases, and 5 bases lay between the germline ends. CDR3 size: 11 residues. CDR3 loop: CSVGIYNEQFF. CDR3 nucleotides: TGCAGCGTTGGAATTTACAATGAGCAGTTCTTC.

The rearrangement uses TRBV7-2 and TRBJ2-5; 7 bases match TRBD1. CDR1 is SGHTA, CDR2 FQGNSA, per germline. The CDR3 spans 14 residues. V lost 5 bases, J lost 10 bases, and 13 bases stayed unmatched. Written as DNA, the CDR3 is TGTGCCAGCAGCCGGAACAGGGGTCCCGGAGACCAGTACTTC. Translation gives CASSRNRGPGDQYF.

This clonotype has only a few counts. The V gene is TRBV7-6, the J gene TRBJ1-1; D not resolved. Germline V gives CDR1 SGHVS, CDR2 FNYEAQ. The CDR3 sequence is 14 residues long. V was cut by 6 bases and J by 4 bases, with 15 bases left in between. CDR3: CASSSPLASTEAFF. The CDR3, as DNA: TGTGCCAGCAGTTCCCCACTAGCGTCCACTGAAGCTTTCTTT.

This clonotype was seen many times. The chain recombines TRBV7-2 with TRBJ2-4; 8 bases are a match to TRBD1. V dropped 5 bases and J dropped 8; count of bases not matched to a gene: 8. Germline CDR1 is SGHTA and CDR2 is FQGNSA. This CDR3 is built from 14 residues. The CDR3: CASSKSGGADIQYF. The CDR3 nucleotides are TGTGCCAGCAGCAAATCAGGGGGCGCGGACATTCAGTACTTC.

This clonotype was detected many times. V and J are TRBV7-2 and TRBJ1-1, with 7 nucleotides matching TRBD1. Unmatched junction bases numbered 7, after V lost 4 bases and J lost 5 bases. Germline lookup yields CDR1 SGHTA and CDR2 FQGNSA. The CDR3 has 14 residues. CDR3 coding DNA: TGTGCCAGCAGCTCCCGACAGGGATGGACTGAAGCTTTCTTT. Translated, it gives CASSSRQGWTEAFF.

This clonotype came up many times. The chain has TRBV5-1 and TRBJ2-5; TRBD1 agrees at 8 bases. Losses at the gene ends were 3 bases for V and 5 bases for J; bases not matched to a gene: 9. In germline, CDR1 is SGHRS, CDR2 YFSETQ. This CDR3 has 15 residues. CDR3 amino acids: CASSSRQGMSETQYF. CDR3 in DNA: TGCGCCAGCAGCTCAAGACAGGGGATGTCGGAGACCCAGTACTTC.

This clonotype came up many times. The gene calls are TRBV7-2 and TRBJ2-2, with 12 bases fitting TRBD2. The germline V gene has CDR1 SGHTA and CDR2 FQGNSA. V was clipped by 4 bases and J by 2 bases; unmatched bases: 8. The length of the CDR3 is 18 residues. In nucleotides, the CDR3 is TGTGCCAGCAGCTCCCTCGGACTAGCGGGGCCTAACACCGGGGAGCTGTTTTTT. It encodes CASSSLGLAGPNTGELFF.

This clonotype was seen at least ten times. The rearrangement joins TRBV5-1 to TRBJ2-5, with D perhaps matching TRBD1 (7 bases). Germline V gene sequence: CDR1 SGHRS, CDR2 YFSETQ. Trimming cost V 4 bases and J 3 bases, with 10 bases left between them. There are 13 residues in the CDR3. In nucleotides, the CDR3 is TGCGCCAGCAGCCGCAGGGGGGAAGAGACCCAGTACTTC. Protein sequence: CASSRRGEETQYF.